The subject of this entry is one T cell receptor (beta chain). Antigen specificity is unknown. TCRdb used MiXCR to reprocess the 5' RACE reads, holding one entry per CDR3 protein. This table has hundreds of thousands of distinct CDR3 sequences, less than 25% appearing once. This sample is part of a study of identical twins. This CDR3 spans 13 amino acids. Trimming removed 3 bases at V and 5 bases at J, with 10 bases between. Study-level findings and limits: Modeled out-of-frame TCR alpha sharing in monozygotic twins fell below observed levels.

These same data were also listed under a study on T cells expressing NK-cell markers. As reported in that work: Repertoires of TCR beta were obtained from T cells sorted as CD3+CD56+NKG2C+, CD3+CD56+NKG2C- and CD3+CD56-NKG2C+. Most of the eight sequenced donors tested HCMV-seropositive; one tested seronegative. NKG2C+ dominant clonotypes from 6 or 7 donors made up about 1.0-7.5% of CD8+ T cells.

Source material: PBMCs. The chain is built from TRBV12-3 or TRBV12-4 and TRBJ2-5; D uncertain. The receptor's source is a woman under 30 in good health. In nucleotides, the CDR3 is TGTGCCAGCAGTTTTTTGTCTGGGGAGACCCAGTACTTC. Its translation: CASSFLSGETQYF.